This TCR beta chain was found in a study of OX40 agonist ivuxolimab in advanced cancers. Study-level findings and limits: Clonal expansion by week 6 occurred in CD4+ and CD8+ blood T cells (at 0.1 to 3.0 mg/kg). More expanded clones were seen, on average, in CD8+ T cells than in CD4+. Some nonresponders also had low normalized T-cell clonal expansion.

Concerning this clone: The antigen is not known.

The CDR3 has 15 residues. CDR1 SGHRS and CDR2 YFSETQ come from the germline V gene. With 0 bases removed from V and 3 bases from J, the gap between germline ends came to 12 bases. The data were produced by immunoSEQ multiplex PCR, yet TCRdb's version contains in-frame clones alone and is incomplete. This sample has 70,000 to 95,000 clones, with approximately 91% found just once. The TCR sequence derives from an adult with an advanced solid tumor such as melanoma, head and neck, liver or kidney cancer. The rearrangement joins TRBV5-1 to TRBJ1-1; D is unclear. This specimen was CD4+ or CD8+ T cells sorted from blood, taken in a trial of the OX40 agonist ivuxolimab. The CDR3 DNA follows: TGCGCCAGCAGCTTGGCCGCGGGTTCGGACACTGAAGCTTTCTTT. Its translation is CASSLAAGSDTEAFF.